These T cell receptor beta chains were read from a single sample in a study of T cell repertoires in cytomegalovirus infection. From the reads, TCRdb called clonotypes with MiXCR, one entry per CDR3 protein. Found here are a few hundred thousand distinct CDR3 sequences, roughly 22% of them singletons; the top ten hold over 15%. The sample comprised CD8+ T cells from PBMCs. Source of these receptors: a human donor in good health (CMV status not recorded). Some clones in this sample may be carry-over from other donors' samples. Each CDR3 is given without its conserved first and last residue. Size values are once, few and many counts, or a class for expanded clones, and some rows have none.

TRBV6-2/TRBV6-3 | many | ASSLRGPSRQTQY
TRBV7-9 | . | ASSRSFNEQF
TRBV14 | . | ASSQGLTGMTTEAF
TRBV30 | many | AWSPPGTANTEAF
TRBV20-1 | . | SASRQGEDEQY
TRBV25-1 | . | ASSGYPPEAF
TRBV20-1 | many | SARDLGPGLAAQETQY
TRBV14 | . | ASSQKFRDANTGELF
TRBV27 | . | ASGGSSYNEQF
TRBV4-1 | few | ASSQVIGGGEQY
TRBV6-2/TRBV6-3 | . | ASSYGDGDTEAF
TRBV28 | many | ASSQGDFSNQPQH
TRBV14 | . | ASSQASALMEKLF
TRBV6-8 | . | ASSYSRGAGQPQH
TRBV14 | few | ASSPTFNTGELF
TRBV7-9 | . | ASRGFRASNTEAF
TRBV19 | few | ASSYSVGGTEAF
TRBV7-9 | few | ASSTIGQGFYEQY
TRBV7-8 | . | ASSLALAGGLGYNNEQF
TRBV5-1 | . | ASSLKSGADTEAF
TRBV6-6 | few | ASKKDPGQETQY
TRBV11-1 | few | ASSPDGRGDYNEQF
TRBV27 | few | ASSLGSGQGREAF
TRBV19 | . | ASSPGVAEQY
TRBV27 | many | ASSWNPGRANTGELF
TRBV29-1 | . | SVEAAGNTEAF
TRBV28 | . | ASKSAPGRYGYT
TRBV9 | few | ASSVAWAGDTEAF
TRBV12-3/TRBV12-4 | many | ASSFGLLVADNEQF
TRBV28 | . | ASSFDRTSTYEQY
TRBV7-9 | many | ASSLADSGANVLT
TRBV25-1 | . | ASSEGIFGGYT
TRBV7-3 | . | ASSSSPTGMRGTDTQY